These 10 T cell receptor beta chains originate from one sample sequenced in a study of blood T cell repertoires in COVID-19. Sequencing was performed with immunoSEQ multiplex PCR; in TCRdb, only in-frame clones are kept and a portion is missing. The repertoire holds 300,000 to 400,000 clones, with about 87% as singletons. Specimen: peripheral blood. The receptor set was obtained from a human donor in a cohort sampled during active COVID-19.

The chain combines TRBV10-3 with TRBJ2-1; possible D gene TRBD1, 6 bases. V dropped 8 bases and J dropped 0 bases, with 14 bases sitting between them. This CDR3 contains 15 residues. Germline V gene sequence: CDR1 ENHRY, CDR2 SYGVKD. This CDR3 reads CAIGVDRSSYNEQFF. As DNA, the CDR3 is TGTGCCATCGGGGTCGACAGGAGCTCCTACAATGAGCAGTTCTTC.

The V and J genes are TRBV5-1 and TRBJ1-1; D is perhaps TRBD1 (5 bases). Germline V gene lookup returns CDR1 SGHRS and CDR2 YFSETQ. V was cut by 3 bases and J by 0 bases, with 18 bases left in between. This CDR3 contains 17 residues. CDR3 loop: CASSSILGGLMNTEAFF. The DNA of the CDR3 is TGCGCCAGCAGCTCGATATTGGGGGGATTAATGAACACTGAAGCTTTCTTT.

This clone came up once. The gene calls are TRBV14 and TRBJ2-1; possible D gene TRBD2, 6 bases. This CDR3 is 14 amino acids long. The germline V and J ends were trimmed by 6 bases and 4 bases, with 13 bases remaining between them. The V gene's germline CDR1 is SGHDN and CDR2 FVKESK. Written as DNA, the CDR3 is TGTGCCAGCAGTCTGGCTAGCGTTTACAATGAGCAGTTCTTC. Protein: CASSLASVYNEQFF.

The rearrangement uses TRBV15 and TRBJ1-5; D gene uncertain. The V end was cut by 0 bases, the J end by 9 bases, with 15 bases between. Per germline, CDR1 LNHNV and CDR2 YYDKDF (reference sequence). The CDR3 totals 15 residues. The CDR3 DNA reads TGTGCCACCAGCAGAGATCAAACTCCCGCTTGGCCCCAGCATTTT. It translates to CATSRDQTPAWPQHF.

V usage is TRBV23-1 and J usage is TRBJ1-2, with D unclear. TRBV23-1 belongs to the ORF category, with a function that is uncertain. CDR3 length equals 10 residues. The germline V and J ends were trimmed by 6 bases and 8 bases, with 7 bases remaining between them. CDR3 DNA sequence: TGCGCCAGCAGCCGGAGGGGCTACACCTTC. Protein: CASSRRGYTF.

The chain links TRBV14 to TRBJ2-7; D remains unclear. This CDR3 region has 15 residues. Germline lookup yields CDR1 SGHDN and CDR2 FVKESK. V dropped 4 bases and J dropped 0 bases, with 13 bases sitting between them. The CDR3, as DNA: TGTGCCAGCAGCCGCGGTCTTCGTCACTCCTACGAGCAGTACTTC. Its protein is CASSRGLRHSYEQYF.

The rearrangement uses TRBV7-2 and TRBJ2-7; D gene unclear. V lost 2 bases to trimming and J lost 3 bases, with 8 bases between them. Per the germline V gene, CDR1 is SGHTA and CDR2 is FQGNSA. The CDR3 is 13 amino acids. In nucleotides, the CDR3 is TGTGCCAGCAGCTTAAGTACTATCTACGAGCAGTACTTC. This encodes CASSLSTIYEQYF.

The chain joins TRBV6-5 to TRBJ2-1; D remains unclear. The CDR3 loop spans 12 amino acids. Germline V gene lookup returns CDR1 MNHEY and CDR2 SVGAGI. V lost 6 bases and J lost 8, with 11 bases in between. The CDR3 nucleotides are TGTGCCAGCAGCCGTGGAGTCGATGAGCAGTTCTTC. Its protein is CASSRGVDEQFF.

This clone has a single count. The J gene is TRBJ1-4, the V gene TRBV3-1 (or the pseudogene TRBV3-2); D gene unclear. This CDR3 contains 14 residues. V lost 3 bases and J 9 bases, leaving 14 bases between the germline ends. Germline V lookup: CDR1 LGHDT, CDR2 YNNKEL (reference sequence). The CDR3 sequence: CASSQELEGKKLFF. CDR3 bases: TGTGCCAGCAGCCAGGAACTAGAAGGGAAAAAACTGTTTTTT.

The chain uses TRBV25-1 and TRBJ2-4, with no clear D. Germline CDR1 MGHDK, CDR2 SYGVNS. There are 14 residues in the CDR3. V was pared by 1 base and J by 13 bases, with 17 bases between. The CDR3 DNA is TGTGCCAGCAGTGAATCTGGCCTTGGCGGTCGGCAGTACTTC. Translation gives CASSESGLGGRQYF.